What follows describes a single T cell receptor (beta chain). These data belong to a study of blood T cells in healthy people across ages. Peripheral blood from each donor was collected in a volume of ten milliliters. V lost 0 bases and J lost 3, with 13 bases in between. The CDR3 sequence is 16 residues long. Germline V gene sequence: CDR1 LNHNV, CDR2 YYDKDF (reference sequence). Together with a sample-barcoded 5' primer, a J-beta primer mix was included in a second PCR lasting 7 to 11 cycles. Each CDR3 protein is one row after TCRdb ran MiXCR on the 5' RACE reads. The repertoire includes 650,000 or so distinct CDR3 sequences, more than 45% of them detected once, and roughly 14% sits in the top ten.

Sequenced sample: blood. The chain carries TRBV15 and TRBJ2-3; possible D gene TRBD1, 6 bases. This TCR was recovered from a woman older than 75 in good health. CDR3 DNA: TGTGCCACCAGCAGAGATTATATGGGGGCAACAGATACGCAGTATTTT. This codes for CATSRDYMGATDTQYF. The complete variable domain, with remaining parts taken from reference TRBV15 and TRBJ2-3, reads DAMVIQNPRYQVTQFGKPVTLSCSQTLNHNVMYWYQQKSSQAPKLLFHYYDKDFNNEADTPDNFQSRRPNTSFCFLDIRSPGLGDTAMYLCATSRDYMGATDTQYFGPGTRLTVL.